Presented here are 10 T cell receptor beta chains from one specimen sequenced in a study of tumor and adjacent non-tumor tissue in lung cancer. Three rounds of nested PCR, following a modified ARM-PCR protocol, produced the TCRbeta library. Each CDR3 protein is one row after TCRdb ran MiXCR on the multiplex PCR reads. This table holds 80,000 to 100,000 distinct CDR3 sequences, 75% to 85% found once. RNA was extracted from bulk tissue without any cell sorting. More than 3 cm separated this lung sample from the edge of the tumor. The sequenced sample was distant non-tumor lung tissue. The receptor set was obtained from a man in his 60s with small cell lung cancer.

About this clonotype itself: The CDR3 ends on some other residue instead of the conserved phenylalanine or tryptophan, so this is likely a read error. This chain connects TRBV6-1 to TRBJ1-1; D may be TRBD1 (6 bases). CDR3 size: 15 residues. Trimming removed 4 bases at V and 1 base at J, with 13 bases between. The germline V gene has CDR1 MNHNS and CDR2 SASEGT. Here the CDR3 reads CASSALGQRNTEAFL. The CDR3, as DNA: TGTGCCAGCAGTGCCTTGGGACAAAGGAACACTGAAGCTTTCTTA.

Worth noting for this clonotype: A junction end diverges from the germline sequence, so it may reflect a read error. This chain uses TRBV4-1 with TRBJ2-1; D perhaps matches TRBD2 (6 bases). Looked up from germline, CDR1 is MGHRA and CDR2 is YSYEKL. The CDR3 is made up of 15 amino acids. The CDR3 loop reads CANSWAGSSYNEQFF. The CDR3 DNA is TGCGCCAACAGCTGGGCGGGGAGCTCCTACAATGAGCAATTCTTC.

The chain employs TRBV30 and TRBJ2-5, with D possibly being TRBD1 (5 bases). The length of the CDR3 is 12 residues. Germline V gives CDR1 GTSNPN, CDR2 SVGIG (reference sequence). Trimming removed 3 bases from V and 8 bases from J, with 13 bases in between. CDR3 in amino acids: CAWSVGADTQYF. In nucleotides, the CDR3 is TGTGCCTGGAGCGTAGGGGCGGATACCCAGTACTTC.

This chain connects TRBV29-1 to TRBJ2-7, with D possibly matching TRBD1 (6 bases). This CDR3 comprises 12 residues. From germline, CDR1 is SQVTM and CDR2 ANQGSEA. CDR3 bases: TGCAGCCTCAAGGGGGAAAGGGACGAGCAGTATGTC. Translated, it gives CSLKGERDEQYV.

The chain is built from TRBV9 and TRBJ2-5; D is possibly TRBD1 (6 bases). The CDR3 has 15 amino acids. V was shortened by 3 bases and J by 6 bases, with 18 bases between the two germline ends. Germline CDR1 is SGDLS and CDR2 is YYNGEE. This CDR3 reads CASSASGQGMKTQYF. The DNA of the CDR3 is TGTGCCAGCAGCGCCTCGGGGCAGGGGATGAAGACCCAGTACTTC.

Of note for this clonotype: Sequence at one end of the junction differs from germline and may be a read error. The chain has TRBV7-9 and TRBJ1-1; D is unresolved. Germline loops: CDR1 SEHNR, CDR2 FQNEAQ (reference sequence). The CDR3 totals 15 residues. CDR3 sequence (DNA): TGTACCAGCAGCTCTCAAGGAATTTCTAACACTGAAGCTTTCTTT. Translated, it gives CTSSSQGISNTEAFF.

A note on this clonotype: Without the conserved terminal phenylalanine or tryptophan, this CDR3 likely stems from a read error. This chain joins TRBV29-1 and TRBJ2-2, with 7 bases matching TRBD1. Trimming cost V 6 bases and J 5 bases; bases outside gene matches: 15. The length of the CDR3 is 16 residues. The germline CDR1 and CDR2 sequences are SQVTM and ANQGSEA. As DNA, the CDR3 is TGCAGCGTCCCCAGAAGGGGGCATCAGGGGACCGGGGAGCTGTTTTCT. Its translation: CSVPRRGHQGTGELFS.

The rearrangement joins TRBV5-1 to TRBJ2-1, with 13 bases lining up with TRBD2. This CDR3 is 15 amino acids long. Germline lookup yields CDR1 SGHRS and CDR2 YFSETQ. Trimming cost V 4 bases and J 9 bases; bases outside gene matches: 7. CDR3 region: CASSQLAGGSGEQFF. The CDR3 DNA reads as TGCGCCAGCAGCCAACTAGCGGGAGGGAGTGGTGAGCAGTTCTTC.

The chain joins TRBV11-2 to TRBJ2-1; D might be TRBD1 or TRBD2, each matching 5 bases. The CDR3 length is 14 residues. Germline-derived CDR1 and CDR2 are SGHAT and FQNNGV. The V end was cut by 8 bases, the J end by 14 bases, with 25 bases between. The CDR3 protein is CASQKRQGDIEEFF. The CDR3 nucleotides read TGTGCCAGCCAAAAGCGGCAGGGCGACATTGAAGAGTTCTTC.

In regard to this clonotype: One end of the junction is discordant with germline, which a read error may explain. J is TRBJ2-7 and V is TRBV6-5; D is perhaps TRBD1 (6 bases). The CDR3 is 17 amino acids. Per germline, CDR1 MNHEY and CDR2 SVGAGI. CDR3 DNA: TGTGCCAGCAGCCGGATGCCACCACAGGGTGGGTCCTACGAGCAGTCCTTC. Residues: CASSRMPPQGGSYEQSF.